These 32 T cell receptor beta chains were all obtained from the same sample, sequenced in a study of Ad26.COV2.S vaccination and SARS-CoV-2 variants. Treatment defined: roughly 20 received Ad26.COV2.S at low or high dose, single or two shots; roughly 5 received placebo; per-sample allocation not given. At day 63 after the first vaccine or placebo injection, samples were drawn. Sequenced by immunoSEQ multiplex PCR; TCRdb stores in-frame clones only, minus some. This table has 360,000 or so clones, 89% appearing once. This specimen was peripheral blood, taken in a trial of Ad26.COV2.S vaccine versus placebo. Receptors originate from a person aged 18-60 years who received the Ad26.COV2.S COVID-19 vaccine or a placebo.

The chain joins TRBV19 to TRBJ2-3, with D hard to call. The CDR3 has 15 residues. Germline assignment: CDR1 LNHDA and CDR2 SQIVND (reference sequence). Trimming cost V 5 bases and J 0 bases, with 12 bases left between them. The CDR3 sequence is CASSLAATSTDTQYF. The DNA for the CDR3 is TGTGCCAGTAGTCTTGCAGCGACTAGCACAGATACGCAGTATTTT. The variable domain in full, with the rest retrieved from reference TRBV19 and TRBJ2-3, is DGGITQSPKYLFRKEGQNVTLSCEQNLNHDAMYWYRQDPGQGLRLIYYSQIVNDFQKGDIAEGYSVSREKKESFPLTVTSAQKNPTAFYLCASSLAATSTDTQYFGPGTRLTVL.

This clone was seen only once. The V and J genes are TRBV5-6 and TRBJ2-7, with D maybe TRBD1 (5 bases). The CDR3 covers 13 residues. CDR1 and CDR2 from the germline V gene are SGHDT and YYEEEE. The ends were cut back, 0 bases at V and 4 bases at J, with 8 bases in the middle. The CDR3 here is CASSLVAGYEQYF. The DNA of the CDR3 is TGTGCCAGCAGCTTGGTGGCAGGGTACGAGCAGTACTTC.

The chain recombines TRBV21-1 with TRBJ2-2; the tabulated D call, TRBD1, remains unverified against the DNA. TRBV21-1 is deemed a pseudogene. This CDR3 region has 19 residues. CDR3 coding DNA: TGTGCCAGCAGACTTCCCGGGACAGGGGATAGAGTTAACACCGGGGAGCTGTTTTTT. Translated, it gives CASRLPGTGDRVNTGELFF.

The chain couples TRBV4-1 to TRBJ2-3; the D call may be TRBD1 or TRBD2 (6 bases each). The germline gives CDR1 MGHRA, CDR2 YSYEKL. The CDR3 runs 13 residues. Here the CDR3 DNA reads TGCGAACTAAGGGGGAGGTTCGCAGATACGCAGTATTTT. Translation: CELRGRFADTQYF.

The rearrangement links TRBV19 to TRBJ2-3; 12 bases match TRBD2. The V and J ends lost 6 bases and 2 bases, in that order; junction bases with no gene match: 6. The CDR3 is 16 amino acids. Germline-derived CDR1 and CDR2 are LNHDA and SQIVND (reference sequence). CDR3 coding DNA: TGTGCCAGTAGCCTCCTAGCGGGAGGGATCACAGATACGCAGTATTTT. Its protein is CASSLLAGGITDTQYF.

This clone was observed a single time. The CDR3 loop reads CASSLEGSGDTQYF. The CDR3 region has the DNA TGCGCCAGCAGCTTGGAAGGATCTGGCGATACGCAGTATTTT. The chain uses TRBV5-1 and TRBJ2-3; D not resolved. With 0 bases removed from V and 6 bases from J, the gap between germline ends came to 11 bases. Germline loops: CDR1 SGHRS, CDR2 YFSETQ. CDR3 length equals 14 residues.

This clone was detected once. V and J are TRBV19 and TRBJ1-1; tentatively, D is TRBD1 (6 bases). Trimming removed 6 bases at V and 1 base at J, with 12 bases between. CDR1 and CDR2 from the germline V gene are LNHDA and SQIVND (reference sequence). This CDR3 region has 14 residues. In DNA form, the CDR3 reads TGTGCCAGTAGGAAGACAGGACGGAACACTGAAGCTTTCTTT. Its translation: CASRKTGRNTEAFF. Variable domain in full (rest from reference TRBV19 and TRBJ1-1): DGGITQSPKYLFRKEGQNVTLSCEQNLNHDAMYWYRQDPGQGLRLIYYSQIVNDFQKGDIAEGYSVSREKKESFPLTVTSAQKNPTAFYLCASRKTGRNTEAFFGQGTRLTVV.

The gene calls are TRBV12-3 or TRBV12-4 and TRBJ1-2; D remains unclear. V was trimmed by 3 bases and J by 4 bases, leaving 6 bases between them. This CDR3 is built from 12 residues. The CDR3 is CASSFGSYGYTF. CDR3 DNA sequence: TGTGCCAGCAGTTTCGGGAGCTATGGCTACACCTTC.

The chain joins TRBV2 to TRBJ1-4; no clear D gene. The germline V gene has CDR1 SNHLY and CDR2 FYNNEI. V was cut by 2 bases and J by 3 bases, with 7 bases left in between. The CDR3 loop spans 14 amino acids. The CDR3: CASSETSPNEKLFF. CDR3 sequence (DNA): TGTGCCAGCAGTGAAACGTCGCCTAATGAAAAACTGTTTTTT.

This chain links TRBV12-5 with TRBJ1-1, with 7 positions matching TRBD1. The CDR3 extends over 13 amino acids. V was clipped by 7 bases and J by 5 bases; unmatched bases: 7. From germline, CDR1 is LGHNT and CDR2 FRNRAP. The CDR3 coding sequence is TGTGCTAGTGCCCCGACAGGGATGACTGAAGCTTTCTTT. This encodes CASAPTGMTEAFF.

The chain links TRBV11-3 to TRBJ2-7; maybe TRBD1 (5 bases). Germline loops: CDR1 SGHNT, CDR2 YENEEA. The CDR3 totals 15 residues. V was clipped by 0 bases and J by 1 base, with 10 bases between them. This chain's CDR3 is CASSLDLTDSYEQYF. The CDR3 DNA is TGTGCCAGCAGCTTAGATCTGACAGATTCCTACGAGCAGTACTTC. Using reference TRBV11-3 and TRBJ2-7 for the parts outside the CDR3, the full variable domain is EAGVVQSPRYKIIEKKQPVAFWCNPISGHNTLYWYLQNLGQGPELLIRYENEEAVDDSQLPKDRFSAERLKGVDSTLKIQPAELGDSAVYLCASSLDLTDSYEQYFGPGTRLTVT.

The rearrangement uses TRBV2 and TRBJ2-5; D is perhaps TRBD1 (5 bases). Germline loops: CDR1 SNHLY, CDR2 FYNNEI. The CDR3 totals 11 residues. Between the trimmed V and J ends, which lost 6 bases and 5 bases, there was a span of 7 bases. CDR3 residues: CASSAGETQYF. The CDR3 nucleotides read TGTGCCAGCAGCGCAGGGGAGACCCAGTACTTC. The whole variable domain, filled in from reference TRBV2 and TRBJ2-5, reads EPEVTQTPSHQVTQMGQEVILRCVPISNHLYFYWYRQILGQKVEFLVSFYNNEISEKSEIFDDQFSVERPDGSNFTLKIRSTKLEDSAMYFCASSAGETQYFGPGTRLLVL.

The rearrangement uses TRBV5-1 and TRBJ1-1, with no clear D. CDR1 is SGHRS, CDR2 YFSETQ, per germline. Trimming removed 4 bases from V and 0 bases from J, with 13 bases in between. The CDR3 sequence is 15 residues long. CDR3 nucleotide sequence: TGCGCCAGCAGCCGAGAAGGGTACATGAACACTGAAGCTTTCTTT. It translates to CASSREGYMNTEAFF.

The rearrangement uses TRBV10-3 and TRBJ2-1; D may be TRBD2 (6 bases). The germline CDR1 and CDR2 sequences are ENHRY and SYGVKD. V was pared by 7 bases and J by 7 bases, with 20 bases between. This CDR3 is 15 amino acids long. This chain's CDR3 is CAITPGSGGENEQFF. The CDR3 region has the DNA TGTGCCATCACCCCGGGAAGCGGAGGGGAGAATGAGCAGTTCTTC.

The gene calls are TRBV5-1 and TRBJ2-1, with TRBD2 matching over 12 bases. Germline loops: CDR1 SGHRS, CDR2 YFSETQ. V shed 4 bases and J 9 bases; nucleotides not matched to a gene: 11. This CDR3 region has 16 residues. The CDR3 bases are TGCGCCAGCAGCCCGGAGGAACTAGCGGGAGGTGTTGAGCAGTTCTTC. It codes for CASSPEELAGGVEQFF.

The CDR3 nucleotides read TGTGCCAGCACCACGACTCCGAACACTGAAGCTTTCTTT. Residues: CASTTTPNTEAFF. This chain uses TRBV28 with TRBJ1-1; D call uncertain. This CDR3 is 13 amino acids long. Trimming took off 7 bases at V and 1 base at J, with 10 bases between the two ends. CDR1 and CDR2 from the germline V gene are MDHEN and SYDVKM.

The chain couples TRBV6-5 to TRBJ2-1; 8 bases are a match to TRBD1. This CDR3 is built from 15 residues. V lost 6 bases and J lost 4; bases outside the gene matches: 8. The germline V gene has CDR1 MNHEY and CDR2 SVGAGI. CDR3 nucleotides: TGTGCCAGCAGCCATCCGAGACAGGGGTACAATGAGCAGTTCTTC. Amino acids: CASSHPRQGYNEQFF.

The rearrangement joins TRBV28 to TRBJ2-7, with 7 nucleotides matching TRBD2. The CDR3 consists of 11 residues. V lost 6 bases to trimming and J lost 7 bases; unmatched junction nucleotides: 3. Looked up from germline, CDR1 is MDHEN and CDR2 is SYDVKM. CDR3 protein: CASSLAVEQYF. The CDR3 nucleotides are TGTGCCAGCAGCCTAGCGGTAGAGCAGTACTTC.

In this sample, this clone turned up once. The chain has TRBV28 and TRBJ2-5; D is undetermined. V lost 6 bases and J lost 2, with 19 bases in between. The CDR3 runs to 16 residues. Germline lookup yields CDR1 MDHEN and CDR2 SYDVKM. CDR3 loop: CASSLIGGEVQETQYF. In DNA form, the CDR3 reads TGTGCCAGCAGCCTCATCGGCGGAGAGGTACAAGAGACCCAGTACTTC.

J is TRBJ1-2 and V is TRBV20-1; no clear D. The CDR3 runs to 11 residues. CDR1 and CDR2 (germline): DFQATT, SNEGSKA (reference sequence). Trimming stripped 6 bases from V and 5 bases from J, with 10 bases between. CDR3 amino acids: CSAEALYGYTF. The DNA for the CDR3 is TGCAGTGCAGAAGCCTTGTATGGCTACACCTTC.

The rearrangement joins TRBV5-4 to TRBJ2-1, with D perhaps matching TRBD2 (7 bases). The germline CDR1 and CDR2 sequences are SGHNT and YYREEE (reference sequence). V shed 2 bases and J shed 5 bases, with 11 bases lying between them. This CDR3 spans 14 amino acids. The CDR3 reads CASSFIGGHNEQFF. The CDR3 region has the DNA TGTGCCAGCAGCTTTATCGGGGGGCACAATGAGCAGTTCTTC.

The rearrangement joins TRBV6-4 to TRBJ2-1; 9 positions agree with TRBD2. Germline loops: CDR1 MRHNA, CDR2 SNTAGT. The CDR3 has 15 amino acids. V lost 0 bases to trimming and J lost 8 bases; unmatched junction nucleotides: 5. The CDR3 protein is CASSDSSSGKDEQFF. The CDR3 bases are TGTGCCAGCAGTGACTCCTCTAGCGGGAAGGATGAGCAGTTCTTC.

This clone was seen only a few times. Other DNA sequences in this specimen translate into the identical CDR3. The chain couples TRBV20-1 to TRBJ2-3; D remains unclear. Germline CDR1 DFQATT, CDR2 SNEGSKA (reference sequence). The V and J ends lost 3 bases and 2 bases respectively, with 3 bases between them. The CDR3 totals 11 residues. CDR3 region: CSASITDTQYF. As DNA, the CDR3 is TGCAGTGCTAGTATCACAGATACGCAGTATTTT.

This CDR3 is CASNSGSYEQYF. The CDR3 DNA follows: TGTGCCAGCAACAGCGGGTCCTACGAGCAGTACTTC. The V call is TRBV7-2, the J call TRBJ2-7, with D possibly being TRBD2 (6 bases). Trimming took off 7 bases at V and 1 base at J, with 8 bases between the two ends. The CDR3 extends over 12 amino acids. Germline V gene data show CDR1 as SGHTA and CDR2 as FQGNSA.

This chain joins TRBV27 and TRBJ2-2, with D possibly being TRBD2 (5 bases). The CDR3 extends over 15 amino acids. V lost 2 bases and J 7 bases, leaving 14 bases between the germline ends. CDR1 is MNHEY, CDR2 SMNVEV, per germline (reference sequence). The CDR3 spells CASSLEGVLGGELFF. CDR3 DNA: TGTGCCAGCAGTTTAGAGGGAGTCCTGGGCGGGGAGCTGTTTTTT.

V gene TRBV6-1 combines with J gene TRBJ2-7; D is unresolved. V was cut by 2 bases and J by 3 bases, with 14 bases left in between. The V gene's germline CDR1 is MNHNS and CDR2 SASEGT. The CDR3 has 15 residues. The CDR3 DNA reads as TGTGCCAGCAGTGAAAGGTCTGCAGGCGGCTACGAGCAGTACTTC. Translation: CASSERSAGGYEQYF.

The V call is TRBV6-5, the J call TRBJ2-2; D ambiguous. V gave up 4 bases and J gave up 0 bases, with 9 bases separating them. The CDR3 sequence is 15 residues long. Germline V gene data show CDR1 as MNHEY and CDR2 as SVGAGI. The CDR3 is CASSSRAANTGELFF. CDR3 nucleotide sequence: TGTGCCAGCAGTTCCCGCGCGGCGAACACCGGGGAGCTGTTTTTT.

The V call is TRBV10-3, the J call TRBJ1-1; no clear D gene. This CDR3 region has 14 residues. The V end was cut by 6 bases, the J end by 0 bases, with 11 bases between. Germline-derived CDR1 and CDR2 are ENHRY and SYGVKD. CDR3 bases: TGTGCCATCAGGGATACAGCAATGAACACTGAAGCTTTCTTT. Residues: CAIRDTAMNTEAFF.

The chain joins TRBV2 to TRBJ2-7; the match to TRBD1 covers 7 bases. V lost 2 bases and J lost 2; bases outside the gene matches: 6. The CDR3 sequence is 15 residues long. Germline V CDR1 and CDR2: SNHLY, FYNNEI. Here the CDR3 reads CASSEYGDSAYEQYF. CDR3 in DNA: TGTGCCAGCAGTGAATATGGGGACAGTGCCTACGAGCAGTACTTC.

This sequence joins TRBV5-8 and TRBJ1-1; D not certain. V lost 0 bases to trimming and J lost 5 bases, with 5 bases between them. CDR1 and CDR2 (germline): SGHTS, YDEGEE. The CDR3 sequence is 12 residues long. The CDR3 loop is CASSLGRTEAFF. In DNA form, the CDR3 reads TGTGCCAGCAGCTTGGGTCGGACTGAAGCTTTCTTT.

This chain connects TRBV6-5 to TRBJ2-1; D is ambiguous. V shed 5 bases and J shed 10 bases, with 18 bases lying between them. Looked up from germline, CDR1 is MNHEY and CDR2 is SVGAGI. The CDR3 is made up of 14 amino acids. CDR3 protein: CASSTTAGLSEQFF. The CDR3 DNA reads as TGTGCCAGCAGTACCACTGCTGGCCTGAGCGAGCAGTTCTTC.

The V gene is TRBV5-6, the J gene TRBJ1-4, with D perhaps TRBD1 (6 bases). The CDR3 sequence is 18 residues long. The germline V gene encodes CDR1 SGHDT and CDR2 YYEEEE. The V and J ends lost 4 bases and 1 base respectively, with 20 bases between them. The DNA for the CDR3 is TGTGCCAGCAGCAGAAAAACTACAGGGCTGGTAACTAATGAAAAACTGTTTTTT. This encodes CASSRKTTGLVTNEKLFF.